The 3 T cell receptor beta chains listed next were all sequenced from one sample in a study of blood T cell repertoires in COVID-19. TCRdb keeps only in-frame clones here, not all; method: immunoSEQ multiplex PCR. The sample lists under 95,000 clones, 70% to 80% occurring once. The sample was peripheral blood. The receptors originated from a man in his fifties or sixties with active or convalescent COVID-19.

The chain combines TRBV9 with TRBJ1-2; D is unclear. Germline CDR1 reads SGDLS; CDR2 reads YYNGEE. CDR3 size: 16 residues. V shed 0 bases and J shed 4 bases, with 16 bases lying between them. CDR3 coding DNA: TGTGCCAGCAGCGTAGGAGGGAATCCCGACTTCTATGGCTACACCTTC. Translating gives CASSVGGNPDFYGYTF.

DNA for the CDR3: TGCAGCGTTCACAGGAACACTGAAGCTTTCTTT. Its translation is CSVHRNTEAFF. V and J are TRBV29-1 and TRBJ1-1; D is uncertain. V was pared by 5 bases and J by 1 base, with 5 bases between. Germline CDR1 is SQVTM and CDR2 is ANQGSEA. The CDR3 length is 11 residues. Using reference TRBV29-1 and TRBJ1-1 for the parts outside the CDR3, the full variable domain is SAVISQKPSRDICQRGTSLTIQCQVDSQVTMMFWYRQQPGQSLTLIATANQGSEATYESGFVIDKFPISRPNLTFSTLTVSNMSPEDSSIYLCSVHRNTEAFFGQGTRLTVV.

This clone was observed once. The chain uses TRBV27 and TRBJ2-5; 8 nucleotides agree with TRBD2. The CDR3 runs to 15 residues. V lost 0 bases, J lost 4 bases, and 4 bases stayed unmatched. Germline values: CDR1 MNHEY, CDR2 SMNVEV (reference sequence). CDR3 region: CASSLSRTSRETQYF. The CDR3 bases are TGTGCCAGCAGTTTATCTAGGACTAGCAGAGAGACCCAGTACTTC.